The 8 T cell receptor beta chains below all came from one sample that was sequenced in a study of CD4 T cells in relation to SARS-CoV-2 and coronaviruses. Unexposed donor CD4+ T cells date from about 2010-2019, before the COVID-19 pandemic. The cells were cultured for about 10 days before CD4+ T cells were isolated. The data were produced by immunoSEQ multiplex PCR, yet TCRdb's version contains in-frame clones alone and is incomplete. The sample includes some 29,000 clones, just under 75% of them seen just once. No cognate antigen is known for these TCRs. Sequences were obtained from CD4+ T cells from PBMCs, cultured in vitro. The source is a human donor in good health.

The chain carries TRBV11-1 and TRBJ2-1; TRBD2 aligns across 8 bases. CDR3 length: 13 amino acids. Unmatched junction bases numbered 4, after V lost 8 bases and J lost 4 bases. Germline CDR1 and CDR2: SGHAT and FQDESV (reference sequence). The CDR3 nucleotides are TGTGCCAGCGGGACTAGGGGATACAATGAGCAGTTCTTC. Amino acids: CASGTRGYNEQFF. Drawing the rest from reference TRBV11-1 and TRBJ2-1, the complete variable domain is EAEVAQSPRYKITEKSQAVAFWCDPISGHATLYWYRQILGQGPELLVQFQDESVVDDSQLPKDRFSAERLKGVDSTLKIQPAELGDSAMYLCASGTRGYNEQFFGPGTRLTVL.

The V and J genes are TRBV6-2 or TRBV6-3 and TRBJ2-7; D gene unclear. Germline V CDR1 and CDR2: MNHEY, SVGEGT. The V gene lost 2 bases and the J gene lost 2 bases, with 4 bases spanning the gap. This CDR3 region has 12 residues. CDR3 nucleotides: TGTGCCAGCAGTTACGAGGCCTACGAGCAGTACTTC. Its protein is CASSYEAYEQYF.

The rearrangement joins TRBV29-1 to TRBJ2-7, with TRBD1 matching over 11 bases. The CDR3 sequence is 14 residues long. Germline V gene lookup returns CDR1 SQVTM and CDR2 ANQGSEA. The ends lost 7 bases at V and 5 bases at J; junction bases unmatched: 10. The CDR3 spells CSAKRTGGFHEQYF. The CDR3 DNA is TGCAGCGCCAAACGGACAGGGGGCTTCCACGAGCAGTACTTC.

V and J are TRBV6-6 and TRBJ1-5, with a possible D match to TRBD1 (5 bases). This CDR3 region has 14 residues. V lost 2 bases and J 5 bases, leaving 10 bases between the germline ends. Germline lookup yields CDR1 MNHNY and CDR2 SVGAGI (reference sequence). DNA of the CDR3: TGTGCCAGCAGTTACGGTGGGGGGTATCAGCCCCAGCATTTT. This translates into CASSYGGGYQPQHF.

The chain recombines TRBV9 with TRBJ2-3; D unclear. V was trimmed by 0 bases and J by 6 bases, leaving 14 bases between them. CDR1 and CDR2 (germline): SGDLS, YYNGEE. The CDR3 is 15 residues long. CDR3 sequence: CASSVVGSERDTQYF. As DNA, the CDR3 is TGTGCCAGCAGCGTAGTGGGATCCGAACGGGATACGCAGTATTTT. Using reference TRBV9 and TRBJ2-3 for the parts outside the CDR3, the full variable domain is DSGVTQTPKHLITATGQRVTLRCSPRSGDLSVYWYQQSLDQGLQFLIQYYNGEERAKGNILERFSAQQFPDLHSELNLSSLELGDSALYFCASSVVGSERDTQYFGPGTRLTVL.

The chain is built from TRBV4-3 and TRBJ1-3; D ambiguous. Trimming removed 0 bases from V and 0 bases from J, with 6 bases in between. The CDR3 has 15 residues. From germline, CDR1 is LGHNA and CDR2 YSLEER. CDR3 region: CASSQDIVSGNTIYF. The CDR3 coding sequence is TGCGCCAGCAGCCAAGATATAGTCTCTGGAAACACCATATATTTT.

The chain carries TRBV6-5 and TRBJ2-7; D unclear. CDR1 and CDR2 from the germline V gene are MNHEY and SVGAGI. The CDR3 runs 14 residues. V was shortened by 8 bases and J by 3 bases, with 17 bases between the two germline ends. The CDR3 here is CASPPRARDYEQYF. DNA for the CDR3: TGTGCCAGCCCCCCCCGGGCTAGGGACTACGAGCAGTACTTC.

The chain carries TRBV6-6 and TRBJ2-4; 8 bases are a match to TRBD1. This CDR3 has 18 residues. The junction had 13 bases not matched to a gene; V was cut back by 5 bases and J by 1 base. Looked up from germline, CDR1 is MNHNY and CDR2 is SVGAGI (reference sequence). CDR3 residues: CASSPYKTQGAAKNIQYF. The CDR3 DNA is TGTGCCAGCAGTCCTTACAAAACCCAGGGGGCGGCCAAAAACATTCAGTACTTC.